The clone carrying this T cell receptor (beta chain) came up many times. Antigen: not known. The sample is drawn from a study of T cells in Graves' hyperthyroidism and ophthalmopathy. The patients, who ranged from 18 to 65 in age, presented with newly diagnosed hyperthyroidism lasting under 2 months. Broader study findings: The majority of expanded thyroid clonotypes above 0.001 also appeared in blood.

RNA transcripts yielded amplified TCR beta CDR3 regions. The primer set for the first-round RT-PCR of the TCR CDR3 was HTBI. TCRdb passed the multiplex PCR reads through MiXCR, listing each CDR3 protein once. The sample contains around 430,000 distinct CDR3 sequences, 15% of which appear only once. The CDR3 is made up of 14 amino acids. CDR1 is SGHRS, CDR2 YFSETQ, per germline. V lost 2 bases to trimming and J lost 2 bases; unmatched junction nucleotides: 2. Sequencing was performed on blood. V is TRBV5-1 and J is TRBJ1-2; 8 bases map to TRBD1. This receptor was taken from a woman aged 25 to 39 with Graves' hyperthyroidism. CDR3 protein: CASSFGQGNYGYTF. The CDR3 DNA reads TGCGCCAGCAGCTTCGGACAGGGAAACTATGGCTACACCTTC.